One sample yielded the 19 T cell receptor beta chains listed below, sequenced in a study of T cells in Graves' hyperthyroidism and ophthalmopathy. RNA transcripts were the template for amplifying TCR beta CDR3 regions. HTBI primers were employed in a first-round RT-PCR of the TCR CDR3. TCRdb recomputed calls from the multiplex PCR reads with MiXCR, one row per CDR3 protein. The table lists about 290,000 distinct CDR3 sequences, less than 15% of them singletons. The sample taken for sequencing was blood. Receptors were obtained from a woman aged 25 to 39 with Graves' hyperthyroidism that later progressed to Graves' ophthalmopathy.

This clonotype was counted many times. The chain combines TRBV7-8 with TRBJ2-1; D is possibly TRBD2 (5 bases). Germline CDR1 SGHVS, CDR2 FQNEAQ. Trimming pared 5 bases from V and 4 bases from J, leaving 15 bases between. The CDR3 covers 15 residues. The CDR3 region is CASSPESGVYNEQFF. Written as DNA, the CDR3 is TGTGCCAGCAGCCCCGAGAGCGGAGTGTACAATGAGCAGTTCTTC.

V gene TRBV28 combines with J gene TRBJ2-7; 7 nucleotides agree with TRBD1. The V gene end was trimmed by 7 bases and the J gene end by 5 bases; junction bases not matched to a gene: 2. Germline V gene lookup returns CDR1 MDHEN and CDR2 SYDVKM. The CDR3 covers 11 residues. CDR3 protein: CASKRGHEQYF. CDR3 in DNA: TGTGCCAGCAAGAGGGGGCACGAGCAGTACTTC. Drawing the rest from reference TRBV28 and TRBJ2-7, the complete variable domain is DVKVTQSSRYLVKRTGEKVFLECVQDMDHENMFWYRQDPGLGLRLIYFSYDVKMKEKGDIPEGYSVSREKKERFSLILESASTNQTSMYLCASKRGHEQYFGPGTRLTVT.

This clonotype was recorded at least ten times. The CDR3 loop is CASSVYSSSYEQYF. For the CDR3, the DNA is TGTGCCAGCAGCGTATACTCTTCTTCCTACGAGCAGTACTTC. The rearrangement joins TRBV7-9 to TRBJ2-7; D gene unclear. CDR1 is SEHNR and CDR2 is FQNEAQ in the germline V gene (reference sequence). CDR3 length: 14 amino acids. V dropped 5 bases and J dropped 1 base, with 12 bases sitting between them.

This clonotype has at least ten counts. This chain joins TRBV2 and TRBJ1-2; 7 bases map to TRBD1. CDR1 and CDR2 (germline): SNHLY, FYNNEI. The J segment lost 7 bases and the V segment lost 5 bases, leaving 16 bases of the junction unmatched. The CDR3 is made up of 16 amino acids. The chain's CDR3 is CASSYPRDSFLGGYTF. Written as DNA, the CDR3 is TGTGCCAGCAGTTATCCCCGGGACAGTTTTTTGGGTGGCTACACCTTC.

This clonotype has a count of ten or more. J is TRBJ2-7 and V is TRBV6-1; no clear D gene. There are 12 residues in the CDR3. Per the germline V gene, CDR1 is MNHNS and CDR2 is SASEGT. V dropped 2 bases and J dropped 3 bases, with 5 bases sitting between them. The CDR3 sequence is CASSEIGYEQYF. DNA for the CDR3: TGTGCCAGCAGTGAAATAGGCTACGAGCAGTACTTC.

The chain uses TRBV9 and TRBJ2-7, with D possibly TRBD1 on 5 matching bases. Deletions cut 4 bases from V and 6 bases from J, with 17 bases between. The CDR3 covers 14 residues. Germline CDR1 and CDR2: SGDLS and YYNGEE. In DNA form, the CDR3 reads TGTGCCAGCAGCTCTGGTGGCAGGGCCCCCGAGCAGTACTTC. Amino acid sequence: CASSSGGRAPEQYF.

This clonotype was seen a handful of times. The chain carries TRBV20-1 and TRBJ2-3, with D hard to call. CDR1 is DFQATT, CDR2 SNEGSKA, per germline (reference sequence). The CDR3 is made up of 14 amino acids. V was cut by 2 bases and J by 0 bases, with 9 bases left in between. The CDR3 region has the DNA TGCAGTGCTAGAAATCCTACTAGCACAGATACGCAGTATTTT. The encoded protein is CSARNPTSTDTQYF.

This clonotype came up many times. The rearrangement joins TRBV27 to TRBJ2-7; no clear D. CDR3 length equals 13 residues. Germline assignment: CDR1 MNHEY and CDR2 SMNVEV (reference sequence). The ends were cut back, 5 bases at V and 3 bases at J, with 11 bases in the middle. Here the CDR3 reads CASSSRLDYEQYF. The CDR3 DNA follows: TGTGCCAGCAGTAGCCGACTCGACTACGAGCAGTACTTC.

This clonotype came up many times. V and J are TRBV2 and TRBJ2-3; possible D gene TRBD1, 5 bases. V lost 8 bases to trimming and J lost 5 bases, with 11 bases between them. CDR1 is SNHLY, CDR2 FYNNEI, per germline. The CDR3 has 12 residues. The CDR3 nucleotides are TGTGCCAGCGGATCCCAGGGAGATACGCAGTATTTT. Translated, it gives CASGSQGDTQYF.

This clonotype was recorded at least ten times. CDR3 sequence: CASSLGWTAYYGYTF. In DNA form, the CDR3 reads TGTGCCAGCAGCTTGGGGTGGACAGCGTACTATGGCTACACCTTC. The V and J genes are TRBV5-6 and TRBJ1-2; the D gene is possibly TRBD1 (6 bases). CDR1 is SGHDT, CDR2 YYEEEE, per germline. The CDR3 runs 15 residues. V dropped 0 bases and J dropped 3 bases, with 12 bases sitting between them.

This rearrangement joins TRBV19 to TRBJ2-1; 10 nucleotides align to TRBD2. This CDR3 spans 16 amino acids. The V gene's germline CDR1 is LNHDA and CDR2 SQIVND (reference sequence). V dropped 1 base and J dropped 5; count of bases not matched to a gene: 5. This chain's CDR3 is CASSIVTSGIHNEQFF. The CDR3 bases are TGTGCCAGTAGTATAGTTACTAGCGGGATTCACAATGAGCAGTTCTTC.

This clonotype was counted at least ten times. V gene TRBV20-1 combines with J gene TRBJ2-3; the D gene is possibly TRBD2 (6 bases). This CDR3 has 13 amino acids. CDR1 is DFQATT and CDR2 is SNEGSKA in the germline V gene (reference sequence). V dropped 6 bases and J dropped 0 bases, with 10 bases sitting between them. CDR3 residues: CSAYGRSTDTQYF. CDR3 in DNA: TGCAGTGCATACGGGAGAAGCACAGATACGCAGTATTTT.

This clonotype was recorded many times. The rearrangement joins TRBV3-1 to TRBJ2-6, with 8 bases matching TRBD1. The ends lost 4 bases at V and 2 bases at J; junction bases unmatched: 16. This CDR3 comprises 20 residues. The germline V gene has CDR1 LGHDT and CDR2 YNNKEL (reference sequence). The CDR3 DNA sequence: TGTGCCAGCAGCCTACGACCTTCGGACAGGGTGAGGCCTGGGGCCAACGTCCTGACTTTC. It translates to CASSLRPSDRVRPGANVLTF.

The J gene is TRBJ1-5, the V gene TRBV30; the D is unclear. Germline CDR1 GTSNPN, CDR2 SVGIG (reference sequence). Trimming left V 1 base short and J 2 bases short, with 9 bases between. This CDR3 region has 14 residues. CDR3 sequence: CAWSGRRGNQPQHF. The CDR3 DNA reads TGTGCCTGGAGTGGGAGGAGAGGCAATCAGCCCCAGCATTTT.

This clonotype was recorded many times. The chain links TRBV6-1 to TRBJ2-5, with 12 bases fitting TRBD2. V lost 3 bases, J lost 5 bases, and 13 bases stayed unmatched. The CDR3 sequence is 18 residues long. The germline gives CDR1 MNHNS, CDR2 SASEGT. As DNA, the CDR3 is TGTGCCAGCAGTGAGTTGGCTAGCGGGAGGGCCGGAGGGGAGACCCAGTACTTC. It is translated as CASSELASGRAGGETQYF.

This clonotype was observed many times. This chain uses TRBV7-9 with TRBJ2-1; TRBD1 matches 8 bases. V lost 7 bases and J lost 4; bases outside the gene matches: 9. This CDR3 is 15 amino acids long. Looked up from germline, CDR1 is SEHNR and CDR2 is FQNEAQ (reference sequence). The CDR3 loop reads CASIPGTGQYNEQFF. CDR3 sequence (DNA): TGTGCCAGCATCCCCGGGACAGGACAGTACAATGAGCAGTTCTTC.

This clonotype was counted many times. This chain joins TRBV9 and TRBJ2-5, with 8 bases lining up with TRBD1. Germline CDR1 reads SGDLS; CDR2 reads YYNGEE. V trimming: 0 bases; J trimming: 5 bases; junction bases outside the gene matches: 9. The length of the CDR3 is 16 residues. Written as DNA, the CDR3 is TGTGCCAGCAGCGTAGCCGCGGACAGGGAAGGGGAGACCCAGTACTTC. Translated: CASSVAADREGETQYF.

In its sample, this clonotype was seen a few times. A single base separates this from a much larger clone, so it may be a read error. This chain links TRBV12-3 or TRBV12-4 with TRBJ2-3; 11 nucleotides line up with TRBD2. This CDR3 is built from 16 residues. The junction had 9 bases not matched to a gene; V was cut back by 6 bases and J by 4 bases. The CDR3: CASSQKLAGVADTQYF. DNA for the CDR3: TGTGCCAGCAGCCAGAAACTAGCGGGAGTTGCAGATACGCAGTATTTT.

There are many counts of this clonotype. The genes are TRBV6-1 and TRBJ1-5; 9 bases map to TRBD1. In germline, CDR1 is MNHNS, CDR2 SASEGT. J gave up 6 bases and V 5 bases, and 8 bases lay outside the gene matches. This CDR3 is built from 15 residues. CDR3 sequence: CASSPGQGRAQPQHF. The CDR3 DNA reads as TGTGCCAGCAGTCCTGGACAGGGGAGAGCTCAGCCCCAGCATTTT.